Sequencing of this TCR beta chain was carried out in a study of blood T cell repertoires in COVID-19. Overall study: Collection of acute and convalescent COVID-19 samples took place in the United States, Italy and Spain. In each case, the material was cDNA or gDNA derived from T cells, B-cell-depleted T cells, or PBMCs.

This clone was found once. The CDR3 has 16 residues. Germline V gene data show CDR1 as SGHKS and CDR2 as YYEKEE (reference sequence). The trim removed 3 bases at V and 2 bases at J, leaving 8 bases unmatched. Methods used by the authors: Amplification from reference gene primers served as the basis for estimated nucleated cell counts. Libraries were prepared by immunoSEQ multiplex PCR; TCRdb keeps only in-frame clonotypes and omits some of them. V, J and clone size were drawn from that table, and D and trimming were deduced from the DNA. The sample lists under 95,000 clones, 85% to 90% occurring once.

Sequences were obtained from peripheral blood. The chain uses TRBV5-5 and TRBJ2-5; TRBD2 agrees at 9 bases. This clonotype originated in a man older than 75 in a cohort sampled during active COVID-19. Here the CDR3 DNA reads TGTGCCAGCAGCTCCTACCCGACTAGCGGACAAGAGACCCAGTACTTC. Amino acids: CASSSYPTSGQETQYF.